The 20 T cell receptor beta chains presented below share a single source sample, sequenced in a study of lymphopenia after photon versus proton radiotherapy. The table came from immunoSEQ multiplex PCR; TCRdb's copy has only in-frame clones and leaves some out. Altogether tens of thousands of clones are present, roughly four fifths being singletons, with the ten largest covering under 25%. The sample was peripheral blood, taken from a patient treated with proton-based radiotherapy. The receptor set was obtained from a woman in her 70s with pancreatic cancer.

The rearrangement uses TRBV11-2 and TRBJ2-7; D is possibly TRBD2 (5 bases). The CDR3 is 12 residues long. V was shortened by 2 bases and J by 5 bases, with 7 bases between the two germline ends. Per the germline V gene, CDR1 is SGHAT and CDR2 is FQNNGV. The CDR3 spells CASSLHGNEQYF. Written as DNA, the CDR3 is TGTGCCAGCAGCTTACACGGGAACGAGCAGTACTTC.

This chain links TRBV5-1 with TRBJ2-7, with a weak D call TRBD1 (7 bases). Germline CDR1 and CDR2: SGHRS and YFSETQ. This CDR3 is 14 amino acids long. Trimming took 3 bases from V and 3 from J, leaving 13 bases between them. The CDR3, as DNA: TGCGCCAGCAGCTCCGGACAGGAGGGCTACGAGCAGTACTTC. It is translated as CASSSGQEGYEQYF.

The rearrangement links TRBV2 to TRBJ2-1; TRBD2 might be the D (6 bases). CDR1 and CDR2 (germline): SNHLY, FYNNEI. This CDR3 contains 15 residues. V shed 6 bases and J shed 4 bases, with 16 bases lying between them. The CDR3 region is CASRKGVSGYNEQFF. CDR3 sequence (DNA): TGTGCCAGCAGGAAGGGAGTTAGCGGATACAATGAGCAGTTCTTC.

This chain connects TRBV7-3 to TRBJ2-7, with TRBD2 matching over 9 bases. This CDR3 contains 14 residues. The germline V gene encodes CDR1 SGHTA and CDR2 FQGTGA. V gave up 0 bases and J gave up 4 bases; unmatched junction bases: 1. The CDR3 here is CASSLTSGRYEQYF. CDR3 DNA sequence: TGTGCCAGCAGCTTAACCAGCGGGAGGTACGAGCAGTACTTC.

The chain uses TRBV27 and TRBJ2-3; TRBD2 aligns across 13 bases. The CDR3 loop spans 17 amino acids. The germline V gene encodes CDR1 MNHEY and CDR2 SMNVEV (reference sequence). After removal of 5 bases from V and 3 bases from J, the junction contained 8 bases not matched to a gene. The CDR3 DNA follows: TGTGCCAGCAGTCCAAGGGGGACTAGCGGGACGACAGATACGCAGTATTTT. This codes for CASSPRGTSGTTDTQYF.

The J gene is TRBJ1-5, the V gene TRBV7-2; maybe TRBD1 (6 bases). In germline, CDR1 is SGHTA, CDR2 FQGNSA. V was pared by 4 bases and J by 6 bases, with 25 bases between. There are 18 residues in the CDR3. CDR3 sequence: CASSSQPRGGTGSQPQHF. Written as DNA, the CDR3 is TGTGCCAGCAGCTCCCAACCAAGAGGGGGAACAGGCAGTCAGCCCCAGCATTTT.

The chain uses TRBV4-3 and TRBJ1-6; no reliable D call. CDR1 LGHNA and CDR2 YSLEER come from the germline V gene. With 4 bases removed from V and 8 bases from J, the gap between germline ends came to 21 bases. The CDR3 sequence is 17 residues long. The DNA for the CDR3 is TGCGCCAGCAGCCCCCAAGCGTCGGAAAATCTTTATTCACCCCTCCACTTT. Translation gives CASSPQASENLYSPLHF.

The chain combines TRBV7-9 with TRBJ2-1, with TRBD2 matching over 9 bases. The CDR3 sequence is 18 residues long. Germline-derived CDR1 and CDR2 are SEHNR and FQNEAQ (reference sequence). With V trimmed by 1 base and J by 6 bases, 13 bases remained unmatched. CDR3 in amino acids: CASSLVDSGSIFFNEQFF. Here the CDR3 DNA reads TGTGCCAGCAGCTTAGTGGATAGCGGGAGCATCTTTTTCAATGAGCAGTTCTTC.

This clone has more than one count but fewer than ten. The gene calls are TRBV19 and TRBJ2-2; D perhaps matches TRBD2 (5 bases). With 5 bases removed from V and 1 base from J, the gap between germline ends came to 11 bases. CDR3 size: 15 residues. Germline V gene sequence: CDR1 LNHDA, CDR2 SQIVND (reference sequence). CDR3 bases: TGTGCCAGTAGTCTTCTAGCAGGGAACACCGGGGAGCTGTTTTTT. This translates into CASSLLAGNTGELFF.

The chain couples TRBV30 to TRBJ1-4; D might be TRBD1 (5 bases). This CDR3 has 16 residues. The ends were cut back, 4 bases at V and 0 bases at J, with 15 bases in the middle. The germline V gene encodes CDR1 GTSNPN and CDR2 SVGIG (reference sequence). In DNA form, the CDR3 reads TGTGCCTGGACCGGGCAGGGAGCTGCAACTAATGAAAAACTGTTTTTT. Encoded protein: CAWTGQGAATNEKLFF. Full variable domain (missing parts from reference TRBV30 and TRBJ1-4): SQTIHQWPATLVQPVGSPLSLECTVEGTSNPNLYWYRQAAGRGLQLLFYSVGIGQISSEVPQNLSASRPQDRQFILSSKKLLLSDSGFYLCAWTGQGAATNEKLFFGSGTQLSVL.

The rearrangement uses TRBV7-2 and TRBJ2-5; 15 bases map to TRBD2. Germline V gene sequence: CDR1 SGHTA, CDR2 FQGNSA. The trim removed 1 base at V and 10 bases at J, leaving 1 base unmatched. The CDR3 sequence is 14 residues long. CDR3 protein: CASSLGTSGRDQYF. CDR3 DNA: TGTGCCAGCAGCTTAGGGACTAGCGGGAGGGACCAGTACTTC.

V and J are TRBV5-1 and TRBJ2-1, with 8 bases matching TRBD2. After removal of 3 bases from V and 4 bases from J, the junction contained 12 bases not matched to a gene. Germline V gene lookup returns CDR1 SGHRS and CDR2 YFSETQ. This CDR3 is 17 amino acids long. Written as DNA, the CDR3 is TGCGCCAGCAGCTCCACCACAAGCGGGAGAAGGTACAATGAGCAGTTCTTC. This gives the protein CASSSTTSGRRYNEQFF.

The rearrangement uses TRBV2 and TRBJ2-3; TRBD2 aligns across 12 bases. Unmatched junction bases numbered 7, after V lost 7 bases and J lost 2 bases. Germline CDR1 and CDR2: SNHLY and FYNNEI. The CDR3 length is 16 residues. Here the CDR3 reads CASKSRLAGATDTQYF. The DNA of the CDR3 is TGTGCCAGCAAGAGTAGACTAGCGGGAGCCACAGATACGCAGTATTTT.

The genes are TRBV30 and TRBJ2-1; TRBD1 matches at 7 bases. Germline V lookup: CDR1 GTSNPN, CDR2 SVGIG (reference sequence). After removal of 4 bases from V and 5 bases from J, the junction contained 8 bases not matched to a gene. The length of the CDR3 is 14 residues. The CDR3 nucleotides are TGTGCCTGGAAAACACAGGGGAATAACAATGAGCAGTTCTTC. Translating gives CAWKTQGNNNEQFF.

The rearrangement links TRBV18 to TRBJ1-2; 7 nucleotides line up with TRBD1. Germline-derived CDR1 and CDR2 are KGHSH and LQKENI. V gave up 5 bases and J gave up 0 bases; unmatched junction bases: 6. The CDR3 totals 15 residues. The chain's CDR3 is CASSTATGSNYGYTF. In nucleotides, the CDR3 is TGTGCCAGCTCAACCGCGACAGGGTCTAACTATGGCTACACCTTC. Full variable domain (outside the CDR3, taken from reference TRBV18 and TRBJ1-2): NAGVMQNPRHLVRRRGQEARLRCSPMKGHSHVYWYRQLPEEGLKFMVYLQKENIIDESGMPKERFSAEFPKEGPSILRIQQVVRGDSAAYFCASSTATGSNYGYTFGSGTRLTVV.

The chain recombines TRBV18 with TRBJ1-1; TRBD1 is a possible D gene (6 bases). Germline V gives CDR1 KGHSH, CDR2 LQKENI. Trimming took 3 bases from V and 10 from J, leaving 12 bases between them. The CDR3 has 12 residues. DNA of the CDR3: TGTGCCAGCTCACCGGGGGGCAAGGGAGCTTTCTTT. Encoded protein: CASSPGGKGAFF.

The V gene is TRBV18, the J gene TRBJ1-5, with D possibly being TRBD1 (5 bases). V lost 4 bases to trimming and J lost 5 bases, with 6 bases between them. In germline, CDR1 is KGHSH, CDR2 LQKENI. The CDR3 loop spans 12 amino acids. As DNA, the CDR3 is TGTGCCAGCTCACGGGGCGATCAGCCCCAGCATTTT. Amino acids: CASSRGDQPQHF.

This chain connects TRBV29-1 to TRBJ2-7; 7 bases map to TRBD2. Germline CDR1 and CDR2: SQVTM and ANQGSEA. The CDR3 has 13 residues. Trimming at V came to 7 bases and at J to 7 bases, leaving 13 bases not matched to a gene. CDR3 DNA sequence: TGCAGCGCCGAGCGGGGAGAGTTGGGGGAGCAGTACTTC. Its protein is CSAERGELGEQYF.

The chain has TRBV7-3 and TRBJ2-1, with 13 bases aligning to TRBD2. Germline loops: CDR1 SGHTA, CDR2 FQGTGA. With V trimmed by 5 bases and J by 6 bases, 4 bases remained unmatched. The CDR3 is made up of 15 amino acids. The DNA of the CDR3 is TGTGCCAGCAGCGAAACTAGCGGGAGGGCCAATGAGCAGTTCTTC. It encodes CASSETSGRANEQFF.

Only one count was recorded for this clone. The chain couples TRBV27 to TRBJ1-1; maybe TRBD1 (5 bases). The CDR3 extends over 19 amino acids. Germline CDR1 MNHEY, CDR2 SMNVEV (reference sequence). The V and J ends lost 5 bases and 0 bases respectively, with 25 bases between them. The CDR3 sequence: CASSHLTGTTNDMNTEAFF. The CDR3 nucleotides are TGTGCCAGCAGTCATCTCACCGGGACCACAAACGATATGAACACTGAAGCTTTCTTT.